Each of the 4 T cell receptor beta chains below was sequenced from the same sample in a study of tumor-infiltrating lymphocytes in primary liver carcinoma. Production of TCR beta cDNA used approximately 0.45 ug total RNA together with a constant-region primer. For TCR beta, libraries were produced by three nested multiplex PCR rounds using slightly modified ARM-PCR. Primers for the first two PCR rounds were TRBV1-TRBV30 forward primers and a C-beta reverse primer (10 cycles per round). TCRdb processed the multiplex PCR reads anew with MiXCR; each CDR3 protein has one entry. This table holds 70,000 to 95,000 distinct CDR3 sequences, 55% to 75% found once. Unsorted bulk tissue of about 20-30 mg yielded co-extracted RNA and DNA. The sample taken for sequencing was liver tumor tissue from sampling region 4. Subset defined: tumor region T4, right-lateral pole. These receptors originate from a man in his forties or fifties with primary liver carcinoma and hepatitis B virus infection.

V usage is TRBV11-2 and J usage is TRBJ2-1, with a tentative D call TRBD2 (6 bases). V gave up 9 bases and J gave up 9 bases, with 27 bases separating them. CDR1 and CDR2 from the germline V gene are SGHAT and FQNNGV. The CDR3 consists of 16 residues. The DNA of the CDR3 is TGTGCCAGTTGCTTGGATATCGGACTAACCATGGGTGAGCAGTTCTTC. Protein: CASCLDIGLTMGEQFF.

This clonotype turned up a few times. One end of the junction fails to match germline, which may point to a read error. This rearrangement joins TRBV2 to TRBJ2-7; TRBD1 or TRBD2 may be the D gene (6 bases each). This CDR3 has 14 residues. The V gene's germline CDR1 is SNHLY and CDR2 FYNNEI. CDR3 loop: CAGSGGTRLGEQYF. In DNA, the CDR3 is TGTGCCGGCAGTGGAGGGACACGATTAGGGGAGCAGTACTTC.

This clonotype was seen at least ten times. The V gene is TRBV6-2 or TRBV6-3, the J gene TRBJ1-2; D might be TRBD1 (6 bases). The CDR3 length is 13 residues. The ends were cut back, 6 bases at V and 3 bases at J, with 11 bases in the middle. The germline CDR1 and CDR2 sequences are MNHEY and SVGEGT. The CDR3 nucleotides read TGTGCCAGCAGCACAGGGTGGGACTATGGCTACACCTTC. Residues: CASSTGWDYGYTF.

Concerning this clonotype: At one end, the junction sequence differs from germline, possibly due to a read error. The gene calls are TRBV4-1 and TRBJ2-7; D remains unclear. This CDR3 has 16 amino acids. Germline-derived CDR1 and CDR2 are MGHRA and YSYEKL. CDR3 bases: TGCGCCAGCAGCCAAGTCCCCGGAGATACCACGCTGGAGCAGTATTTC. Amino acids: CASSQVPGDTTLEQYF.